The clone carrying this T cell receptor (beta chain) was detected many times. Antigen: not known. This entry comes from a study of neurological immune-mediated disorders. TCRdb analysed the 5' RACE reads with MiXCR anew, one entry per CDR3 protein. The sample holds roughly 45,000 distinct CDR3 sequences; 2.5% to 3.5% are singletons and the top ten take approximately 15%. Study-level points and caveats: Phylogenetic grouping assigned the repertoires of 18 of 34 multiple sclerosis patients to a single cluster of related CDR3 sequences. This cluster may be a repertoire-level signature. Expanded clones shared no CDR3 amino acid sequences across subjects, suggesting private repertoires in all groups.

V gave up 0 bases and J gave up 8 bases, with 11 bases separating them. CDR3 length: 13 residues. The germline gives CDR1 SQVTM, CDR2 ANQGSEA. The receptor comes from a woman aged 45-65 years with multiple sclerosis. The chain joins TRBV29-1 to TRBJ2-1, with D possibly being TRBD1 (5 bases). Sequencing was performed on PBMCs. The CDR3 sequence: CSVEEWGQYEQFF. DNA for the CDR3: TGCAGCGTTGAAGAGTGGGGCCAGTATGAGCAGTTCTTC.